Shown below are 16 T cell receptor beta chains from a single sample sequenced in a study of identical twins (dated by TCRdb to the mid-2010s). Libraries were built with 5' RACE. For sequencing, an Illumina HiSeq 2000 was employed. TCRdb redid the processing of the public reads, applying fastp at Q25 and MiXCR, and retained in-frame beta chains. Each CDR3 protein gets just one entry, which takes the most common genes and DNA from the rows behind it. Counted in this sample were under 900,000 distinct CDR3 sequences; 9% to 15% of them appeared once. Jointly, the top ten make up about 1.6% of the sample. These data were also reused for a study on yellow fever vaccine responses in identical twins.

Specimen: PBMCs. The receptors were gathered from a young woman in good health.

This clonotype showed up just a few times. The chain uses TRBV12-3 or TRBV12-4 and TRBJ1-3; 7 bases fit TRBD1. Unmatched junction bases numbered 6, after V lost 6 bases and J lost 4 bases. This CDR3 spans 14 amino acids. CDR3 coding DNA: TGTGCCAGCAGAAGACAGGGAGCCGGAAACACCATATATTTT. Its translation is CASRRQGAGNTIYF.

In this sample, this clonotype turned up a few times. The chain uses TRBV7-9 and TRBJ2-5; D remains ambiguous. The length of the CDR3 is 17 residues. Germline CDR1 is SEHNR and CDR2 is FQNEAQ (reference sequence). With 1 base removed from V and 1 base from J, the gap between germline ends came to 16 bases. CDR3 coding DNA: TGTGCCAGCAGCTTAGGTGGTGTCTCCCCGCGCCAAGAGACCCAGTACTTC. This encodes CASSLGGVSPRQETQYF.

The chain is built from TRBV6-1 and TRBJ2-3; 12 positions match TRBD2. The CDR3 totals 16 residues. V lost 6 bases to trimming and J lost 7 bases; unmatched junction nucleotides: 11. Germline V lookup: CDR1 MNHNS, CDR2 SASEGT. The CDR3 reads CASRKRLAGVVYTQYF. The CDR3 nucleotides are TGTGCCAGCAGAAAACGACTAGCGGGAGTGGTTTATACGCAGTATTTT.

This clonotype occurred many times. V is TRBV9 and J is TRBJ1-1; 10 nucleotides agree with TRBD1. CDR3 size: 18 residues. The germline V gene has CDR1 SGDLS and CDR2 YYNGEE. The ends lost 2 bases at V and 4 bases at J; junction bases unmatched: 14. In nucleotides, the CDR3 is TGTGCCAGCAGCGTCAGACCCGGGACAGGGGAAAGCGGCACTGAAGCTTTCTTT. Translating gives CASSVRPGTGESGTEAFF.

This clonotype was counted a few times. The CDR3 DNA reads as TGTGCCAGCAGCTTAACGGGGGGTGCGGGAGTTAAAAGGGATACGCAGTATTTT. Its translation is CASSLTGGAGVKRDTQYF. This chain connects TRBV7-3 to TRBJ2-3; 7 nucleotides match TRBD2. Per the germline V gene, CDR1 is SGHTA and CDR2 is FQGTGA. This CDR3 is built from 18 residues. V gave up 0 bases and J gave up 6 bases; unmatched junction bases: 15.

This clonotype was seen a handful of times. The chain has TRBV5-1 and TRBJ2-1; 10 bases are shared with TRBD2. The V gene's germline CDR1 is SGHRS and CDR2 YFSETQ. The CDR3 sequence is 15 residues long. Germline trimming cut 4 bases from V and 8 bases from J; bases unmatched to any gene: 9. Here the CDR3 reads CASSPGLADHYEQFF. The CDR3 DNA sequence: TGCGCCAGCAGCCCCGGACTAGCGGATCACTATGAGCAGTTCTTC. Drawing the rest from reference TRBV5-1 and TRBJ2-1, the complete variable domain is KAGVTQTPRYLIKTRGQQVTLSCSPISGHRSVSWYQQTPGQGLQFLFEYFSETQRNKGNFPGRFSGRQFSNSRSEMNVSTLELGDSALYLCASSPGLADHYEQFFGPGTRLTVL.

The chain is built from TRBV7-6 and TRBJ2-7; 9 bases line up with TRBD2. V trimming: 5 bases; J trimming: 5 bases; junction bases outside the gene matches: 13. CDR1 is SGHVS, CDR2 FNYEAQ, per germline. The CDR3 is 16 amino acids. Here the CDR3 DNA reads TGTGCCAGCAGCCTGCTAGCGGGACCGGATTTGAACGAGCAGTACTTC. Translating gives CASSLLAGPDLNEQYF.

This clonotype turned up a few times. This chain joins TRBV28 and TRBJ2-7; unclear D gene. Germline V gene lookup returns CDR1 MDHEN and CDR2 SYDVKM. Between the trimmed V and J ends, which lost 3 bases and 4 bases, there was a span of 10 bases. The CDR3 runs 13 residues. CDR3 region: CASSFSGRYEQYF. The CDR3 bases are TGTGCCAGCAGTTTCTCGGGCCGGTACGAGCAGTACTTC.

This clonotype was detected ten times or more. V and J are TRBV11-1 and TRBJ2-3, with D possibly matching TRBD1 (6 bases). CDR3 length: 16 amino acids. Germline V gives CDR1 SGHAT, CDR2 FQDESV (reference sequence). Trimming shortened V by 0 bases and J by 5 bases, and 15 bases separated the two germline ends. Written as DNA, the CDR3 is TGTGCCAGCAGCTTAGCGGGACACCCACCCCAAGATACGCAGTATTTT. Translated: CASSLAGHPPQDTQYF.

V is TRBV12-3 or TRBV12-4 and J is TRBJ2-5; TRBD2 agrees at 11 bases. The CDR3 runs to 17 residues. V gave up 2 bases and J gave up 2 bases; unmatched junction bases: 7. CDR3 in DNA: TGTGCCAGCAGTTTATCCAAGACTAGCGGGGCTCAAGAGACCCAGTACTTC. It encodes CASSLSKTSGAQETQYF.

In this sample, this clonotype turned up many times. This sequence joins TRBV5-1 and TRBJ2-2; possibly TRBD1 or TRBD2 for D (6 bases each). This CDR3 comprises 15 residues. Trimming cost V 1 base and J 4 bases, with 11 bases left between them. Looked up from germline, CDR1 is SGHRS and CDR2 is YFSETQ. This chain's CDR3 is CASSLPGAGTGELFF. The CDR3 DNA reads as TGCGCCAGCAGCTTGCCGGGGGCTGGCACCGGGGAGCTGTTTTTT.

The CDR3 protein is CSAENRDRFGGAFF. The CDR3 DNA is TGCAGCGCTGAGAACCGGGACAGGTTTGGGGGGGCTTTCTTT. V gene TRBV29-1 combines with J gene TRBJ1-1; TRBD1 matches at 8 bases. The CDR3 has 14 amino acids. The V and J ends lost 7 bases and 11 bases, in that order; junction bases with no gene match: 18. Looked up from germline, CDR1 is SQVTM and CDR2 is ANQGSEA.

This chain links TRBV7-9 with TRBJ2-7; D unclear. The germline gives CDR1 SEHNR, CDR2 FQNEAQ (reference sequence). V shed 5 bases and J shed 7 bases, with 9 bases lying between them. This CDR3 comprises 11 residues. CDR3 bases: TGTGCCAGCAGCCCCGCCTGGGAGCAGTACTTC. Protein product: CASSPAWEQYF.

The V call is TRBV6-5, the J call TRBJ1-4; D gene unclear. The V gene lost 2 bases and the J gene lost 1 base, with 14 bases spanning the gap. The CDR3 runs to 17 residues. Germline CDR1 and CDR2: MNHEY and SVGAGI. The DNA for the CDR3 is TGTGCCAGCAGTTACGGAGGGTCCCCTGGAACTAATGAAAAACTGTTTTTT. Translated, it gives CASSYGGSPGTNEKLFF.

This clonotype occurred a few times. This sequence joins TRBV28 and TRBJ2-3, with 9 nucleotides matching TRBD1. This CDR3 has 15 residues. The germline CDR1 and CDR2 sequences are MDHEN and SYDVKM. V lost 7 bases and J lost 2; bases outside the gene matches: 7. Written as DNA, the CDR3 is TGTGCCAGCATGCCCGGGGACAGGGCCACAGATACGCAGTATTTT. Translating it yields CASMPGDRATDTQYF.

This clonotype was picked up a small number of times. This rearrangement joins TRBV7-2 to TRBJ2-3, with 9 positions matching TRBD2. V shed 7 bases, J shed 4 bases, and the junction held 15 bases outside the gene matches. Germline CDR1 and CDR2: SGHTA and FQGNSA. CDR3 length: 17 amino acids. CDR3 residues: CASTEGAASGEADTQYF. The CDR3 DNA reads TGTGCCAGCACCGAAGGGGCGGCTAGCGGGGAGGCAGATACGCAGTATTTT.